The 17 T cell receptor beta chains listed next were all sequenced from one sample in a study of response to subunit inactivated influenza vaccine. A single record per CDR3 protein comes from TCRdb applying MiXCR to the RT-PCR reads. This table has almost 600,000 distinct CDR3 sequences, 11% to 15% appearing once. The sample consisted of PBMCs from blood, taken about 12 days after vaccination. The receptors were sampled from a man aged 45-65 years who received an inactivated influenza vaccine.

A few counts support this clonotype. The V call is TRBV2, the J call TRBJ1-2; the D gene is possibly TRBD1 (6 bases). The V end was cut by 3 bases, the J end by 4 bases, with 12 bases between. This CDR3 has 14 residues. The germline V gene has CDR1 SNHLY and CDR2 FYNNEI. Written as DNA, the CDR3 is TGTGCCAGCAGTGAGTTTATGGGGGCCTATGGCTACACCTTC. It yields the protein CASSEFMGAYGYTF.

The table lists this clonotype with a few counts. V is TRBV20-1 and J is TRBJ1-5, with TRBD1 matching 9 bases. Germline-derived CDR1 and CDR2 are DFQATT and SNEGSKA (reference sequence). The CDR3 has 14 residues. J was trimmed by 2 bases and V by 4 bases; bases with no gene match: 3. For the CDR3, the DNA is TGCAGTGCTAAGACAGGGGGAGGCAATCAGCCCCAGCATTTT. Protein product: CSAKTGGGNQPQHF.

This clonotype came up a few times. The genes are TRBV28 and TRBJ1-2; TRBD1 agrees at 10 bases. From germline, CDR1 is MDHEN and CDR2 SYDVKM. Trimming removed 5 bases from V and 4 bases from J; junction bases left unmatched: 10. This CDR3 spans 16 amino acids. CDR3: CASSTPTGGAFYGYTF. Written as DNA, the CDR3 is TGTGCCAGCAGTACTCCGACAGGGGGCGCATTCTATGGCTACACCTTC.

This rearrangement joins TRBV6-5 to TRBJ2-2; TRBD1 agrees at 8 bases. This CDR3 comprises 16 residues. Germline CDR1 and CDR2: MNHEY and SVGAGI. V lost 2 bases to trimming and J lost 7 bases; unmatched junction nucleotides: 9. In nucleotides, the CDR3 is TGTGCCAGCAGTTACAGTCCAGGGGGCTGGGGCGGGGAGCTGTTTTTT. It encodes CASSYSPGGWGGELFF.

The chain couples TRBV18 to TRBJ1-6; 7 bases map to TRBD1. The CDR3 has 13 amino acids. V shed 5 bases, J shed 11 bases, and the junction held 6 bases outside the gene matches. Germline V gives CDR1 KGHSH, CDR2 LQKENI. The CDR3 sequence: CASSSTGDPPLHF. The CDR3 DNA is TGTGCCAGCTCATCAACAGGGGATCCACCCCTCCACTTT.

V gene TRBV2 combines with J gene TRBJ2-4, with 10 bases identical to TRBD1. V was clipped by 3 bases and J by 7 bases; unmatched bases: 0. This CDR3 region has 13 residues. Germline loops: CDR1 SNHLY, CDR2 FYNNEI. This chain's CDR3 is CASSEDRGNIQYF. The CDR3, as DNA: TGTGCCAGCAGTGAGGACAGGGGGAACATTCAGTACTTC.

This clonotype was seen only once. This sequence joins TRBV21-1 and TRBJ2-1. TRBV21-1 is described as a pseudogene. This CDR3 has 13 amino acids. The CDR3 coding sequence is TGTGCCAGCAGCAAAGTTTGCCGTTATGAGCAGTTCTTC. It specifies CASSKVCRYEQFF.

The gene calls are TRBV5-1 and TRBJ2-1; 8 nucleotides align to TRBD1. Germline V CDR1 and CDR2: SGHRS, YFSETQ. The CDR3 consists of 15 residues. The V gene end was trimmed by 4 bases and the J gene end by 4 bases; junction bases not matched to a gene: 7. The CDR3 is CASSLSGQGYNEQFF. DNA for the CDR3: TGCGCCAGCAGCCTCTCAGGACAGGGATACAATGAGCAGTTCTTC. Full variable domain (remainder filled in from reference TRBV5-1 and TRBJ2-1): KAGVTQTPRYLIKTRGQQVTLSCSPISGHRSVSWYQQTPGQGLQFLFEYFSETQRNKGNFPGRFSGRQFSNSRSEMNVSTLELGDSALYLCASSLSGQGYNEQFFGPGTRLTVL.

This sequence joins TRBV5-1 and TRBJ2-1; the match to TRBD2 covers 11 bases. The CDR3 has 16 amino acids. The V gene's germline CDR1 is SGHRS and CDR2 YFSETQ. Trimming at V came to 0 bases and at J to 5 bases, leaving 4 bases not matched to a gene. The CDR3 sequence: CASSLGVTSGNNEQFF. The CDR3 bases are TGCGCCAGCAGCTTGGGCGTGACTAGCGGGAACAATGAGCAGTTCTTC. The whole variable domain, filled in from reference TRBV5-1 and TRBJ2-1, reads KAGVTQTPRYLIKTRGQQVTLSCSPISGHRSVSWYQQTPGQGLQFLFEYFSETQRNKGNFPGRFSGRQFSNSRSEMNVSTLELGDSALYLCASSLGVTSGNNEQFFGPGTRLTVL.

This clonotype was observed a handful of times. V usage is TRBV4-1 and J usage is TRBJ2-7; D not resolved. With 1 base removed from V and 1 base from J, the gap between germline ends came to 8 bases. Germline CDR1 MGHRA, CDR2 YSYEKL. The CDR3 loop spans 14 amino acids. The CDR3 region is CASSQGFGSYEQYF. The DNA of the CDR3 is TGCGCCAGCAGCCAAGGATTCGGGTCCTACGAGCAGTACTTC.

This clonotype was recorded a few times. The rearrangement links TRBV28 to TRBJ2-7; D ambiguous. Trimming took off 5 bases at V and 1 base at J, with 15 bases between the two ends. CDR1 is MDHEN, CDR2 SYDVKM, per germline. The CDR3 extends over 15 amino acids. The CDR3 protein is CASSLPKGFSYEQYF. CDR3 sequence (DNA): TGTGCCAGCAGTCTCCCGAAAGGGTTTTCCTACGAGCAGTACTTC.

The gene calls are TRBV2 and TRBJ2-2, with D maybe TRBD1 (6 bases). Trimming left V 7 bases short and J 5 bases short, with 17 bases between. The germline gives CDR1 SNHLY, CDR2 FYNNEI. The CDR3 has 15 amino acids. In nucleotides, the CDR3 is TGTGCCAGCACGAGAGAATTAGGGGGAACCGGGGAGCTGTTTTTT. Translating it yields CASTRELGGTGELFF. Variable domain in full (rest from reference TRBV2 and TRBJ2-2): EPEVTQTPSHQVTQMGQEVILRCVPISNHLYFYWYRQILGQKVEFLVSFYNNEISEKSEIFDDQFSVERPDGSNFTLKIRSTKLEDSAMYFCASTRELGGTGELFFGEGSRLTVL.

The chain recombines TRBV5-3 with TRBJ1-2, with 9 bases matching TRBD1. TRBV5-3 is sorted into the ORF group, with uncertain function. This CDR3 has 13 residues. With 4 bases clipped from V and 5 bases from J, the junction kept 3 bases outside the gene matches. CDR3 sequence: CARSPQGAYGYTF. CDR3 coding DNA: TGTGCCAGAAGCCCACAGGGGGCGTATGGCTACACCTTC.

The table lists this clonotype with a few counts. CDR3 residues: CASSFDTDRGGTGELFF. In nucleotides, the CDR3 is TGCGCCAGCAGTTTTGACACGGACAGGGGAGGCACCGGGGAGCTGTTTTTT. The rearrangement uses TRBV5-1 and TRBJ2-2, with TRBD1 matching 9 bases. V was pared by 5 bases and J by 4 bases, with 12 bases of the junction left unmatched. Germline CDR1 reads SGHRS; CDR2 reads YFSETQ. CDR3 length: 17 amino acids.

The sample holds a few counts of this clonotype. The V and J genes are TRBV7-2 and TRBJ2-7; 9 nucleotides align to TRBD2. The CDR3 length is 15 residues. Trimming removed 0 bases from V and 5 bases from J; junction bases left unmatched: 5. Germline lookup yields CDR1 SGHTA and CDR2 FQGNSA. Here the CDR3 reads CASSLAVSGSDEQYF. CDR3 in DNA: TGTGCCAGCAGCTTAGCAGTTAGCGGGAGTGACGAGCAGTACTTC.

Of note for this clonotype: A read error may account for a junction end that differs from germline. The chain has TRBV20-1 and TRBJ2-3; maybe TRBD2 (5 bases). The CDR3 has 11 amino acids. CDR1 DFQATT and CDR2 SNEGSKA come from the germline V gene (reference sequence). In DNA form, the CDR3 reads TGCAGTGCTAACATGGGAGATACGCTGTATTTT. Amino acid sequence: CSANMGDTLYF.

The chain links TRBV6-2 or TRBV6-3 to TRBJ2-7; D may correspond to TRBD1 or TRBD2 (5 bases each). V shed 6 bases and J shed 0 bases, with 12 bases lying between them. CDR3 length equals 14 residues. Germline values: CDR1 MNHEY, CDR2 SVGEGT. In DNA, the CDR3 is TGTGCCAGCAGAAACGGGGCGAGCTCCTACGAGCAGTACTTC. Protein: CASRNGASSYEQYF.